A single sample gave rise to the 10 T cell receptor beta chains below, sequenced in a study of T cells after yellow fever vaccination (dated by TCRdb to about 2019). The library was built by means of 5' RACE. These reads were obtained on an Illumina HiSeq 2500. TCRdb cleaned the public reads at Q25 with fastp, built clones with MiXCR and kept in-frame beta chains. Each record represents a unique CDR3 protein, reported with the most common genes and DNA among its rows. The sample data list about 120,000 distinct CDR3 sequences, and 7.5% to 9.5% of these were observed just once. The top ten clonotypes cover about 25% of the sample. The treatment or condition label here, explained by the study, means: live attenuated yellow fever vaccine strain. The sequencing here drew on CD8+ T cells sorted from PBMCs, taken 45 days after the yellow fever booster vaccination. Source of these receptors: a man between 25 and 39 years old who received the YFV17D yellow fever vaccine.

This clonotype was seen at least ten times. The chain carries TRBV27 and TRBJ2-7, with D possibly being TRBD2 (7 bases). The CDR3 is 14 amino acids. Per germline, CDR1 MNHEY and CDR2 SMNVEV (reference sequence). V was trimmed by 3 bases and J by 3 bases, leaving 12 bases between them. The CDR3 sequence is CASSLVGGGYEQYF. In DNA, the CDR3 is TGTGCCAGCAGTTTGGTAGGGGGGGGCTACGAGCAGTACTTC.

About this clonotype itself: This may arise from a read error, as a much more abundant clone is one base away. The V call is TRBV25-1, the J call TRBJ2-7, with 7 bases matching TRBD2. CDR1 and CDR2 from the germline V gene are MGHDK and SYGVNS. V shed 6 bases and J 4 bases; nucleotides not matched to a gene: 12. The CDR3 runs 15 residues. The CDR3 DNA reads TGTGCCAGCAGCGTTAGCTGGGAGGGAGGATACGAGCAGTACTTC. Residues: CASSVSWEGGYEQYF.

This clonotype showed up many times. The J gene is TRBJ2-1, the V gene TRBV27; 9 nucleotides match TRBD1. This CDR3 is built from 17 residues. J lost 6 bases, V lost 5 bases, and 14 bases had no gene match. Germline CDR1 MNHEY, CDR2 SMNVEV (reference sequence). The CDR3 loop is CASSHPRTGAGSNEQFF. CDR3 bases: TGTGCCAGCAGTCATCCTAGGACAGGGGCGGGGAGCAATGAGCAGTTCTTC.

This clonotype was seen repeatedly, ten times or more. J is TRBJ2-5 and V is TRBV7-9; TRBD2 is a possible D gene (6 bases). Germline CDR1 is SEHNR and CDR2 is FQNEAQ (reference sequence). This CDR3 contains 15 residues. Trimming stripped 0 bases from V and 1 base from J, with 9 bases between. CDR3 protein: CASSLAPGSQETQYF. The CDR3 DNA sequence: TGTGCCAGCAGCTTAGCCCCCGGGAGCCAAGAGACCCAGTACTTC.

This clonotype was seen ten or more times. The CDR3 spells CASSQAEHREQYF. The CDR3 DNA sequence: TGTGCCAGCAGCCAAGCGGAGCATCGCGAGCAGTACTTC. The V gene is TRBV14, the J gene TRBJ2-7; D gene unclear. The CDR3 has 13 amino acids. Looked up from germline, CDR1 is SGHDN and CDR2 is FVKESK. Trimming cost V 1 base and J 6 bases, with 10 bases left between them.

Comments on this clonotype: This clone may be a read error of a much larger clone one base away. V usage is TRBV18 and J usage is TRBJ2-6, with D tentatively TRBD1 (5 bases). CDR1 is KGHSH and CDR2 is LQKENI in the germline V gene. This CDR3 has 14 residues. CDR3 coding DNA: TGTGCCAGCACACCCCAGGCTGGGGCCAACGCCCTGACTTTC. Protein: CASTPQAGANALTF.

There are many counts of this clonotype. CDR3 bases: TGCGCCAGCAGCCCAGGGGGGGATCTTATCGGGACGGACGACTGGGCCCTCCACTTT. This gives the protein CASSPGGDLIGTDDWALHF. The chain recombines TRBV4-3 with TRBJ1-6; 7 bases match TRBD1. The germline V gene has CDR1 LGHNA and CDR2 YSLEER. With 4 bases clipped from V and 14 bases from J, the junction kept 26 bases outside the gene matches. The CDR3 runs to 19 residues.

The sample holds many counts of this clonotype. The chain recombines TRBV29-1 with TRBJ2-1; no clear D gene. V dropped 8 bases and J dropped 5 bases, with 7 bases sitting between them. Germline loops: CDR1 SQVTM, CDR2 ANQGSEA. The CDR3 length is 10 residues. CDR3 sequence: CSFGNNEQFF. The CDR3 DNA reads as TGCAGCTTTGGAAACAATGAGCAGTTCTTC.

There are many counts of this clonotype. The V gene is TRBV5-1, the J gene TRBJ2-7; 9 bases align to TRBD2. With V trimmed by 0 bases and J by 1 base, 2 bases remained unmatched. Germline CDR1 reads SGHRS; CDR2 reads YFSETQ. The CDR3 covers 15 residues. In DNA form, the CDR3 reads TGCGCCAGCAGCTTGGGACTAGCGGCTTCCTACGAGCAGTACTTC. Residues: CASSLGLAASYEQYF.

There are many counts of this clonotype. The rearrangement uses TRBV7-2 and TRBJ2-7, with D perhaps being TRBD1 or TRBD2 (5 bases each). Germline V lookup: CDR1 SGHTA, CDR2 FQGNSA. With 3 bases removed from V and 4 bases from J, the gap between germline ends came to 13 bases. The CDR3 is 14 amino acids. The CDR3 reads CASSFGGVQYEQYF. DNA of the CDR3: TGTGCCAGCAGCTTTGGGGGAGTTCAATACGAGCAGTACTTC.